This TCR beta chain appears in the sequencing data of a study of vaccination and CD4 T cells after COVID-19. Treatment defined: roughly ten-day PBMC culture with coronavirus spike peptide pools or control peptides (ViraFEST assay). The cultures had half their medium swapped for fresh IL-2 medium on days 3 and 7. Sequencing of the DNA from cultured CD4+ T cells was carried out with the Oncomine TCR Beta short-read assay. Investigators isolated genomic DNA from cultured CD4+ T cells. Via MiXCR, TCRdb re-called the PCR reads, giving one row per CDR3 protein. The repertoire has some 20,000 distinct CDR3 sequences, roughly two fifths of them found once; the top ten carry approximately 15%. Worth noting for this clonotype: The antigen is undetermined.

Germline V lookup: CDR1 DFQATT, CDR2 SNEGSKA (reference sequence). V shed 7 bases and J shed 6 bases, with 6 bases lying between them. The CDR3 totals 9 residues. The receptor comes from a human donor who had recovered from COVID-19. This chain uses TRBV20-1 with TRBJ2-5, with D perhaps given as TRBD1 or TRBD2 (5 bases each). Source material: CD4+ T cells from blood, cultured in vitro. The CDR3 sequence is CSGDQTQYF. CDR3 bases: TGCAGTGGGGACCAGACCCAGTACTTC.